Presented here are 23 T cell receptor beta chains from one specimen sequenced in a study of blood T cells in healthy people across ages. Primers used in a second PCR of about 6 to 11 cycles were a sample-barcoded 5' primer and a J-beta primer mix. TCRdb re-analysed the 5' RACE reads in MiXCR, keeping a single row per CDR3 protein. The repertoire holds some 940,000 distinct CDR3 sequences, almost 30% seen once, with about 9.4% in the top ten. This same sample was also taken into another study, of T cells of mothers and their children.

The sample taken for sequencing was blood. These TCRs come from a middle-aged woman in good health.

CDR3 nucleotide sequence: TGCGCCAGCAGCTCGGGTTTAGATGGCTACGAGCAGTACTTC. The encoded protein is CASSSGLDGYEQYF. The chain combines TRBV5-1 with TRBJ2-7; D gene unclear. This CDR3 has 14 residues. Germline lookup yields CDR1 SGHRS and CDR2 YFSETQ. V dropped 3 bases and J dropped 3 bases, with 13 bases sitting between them.

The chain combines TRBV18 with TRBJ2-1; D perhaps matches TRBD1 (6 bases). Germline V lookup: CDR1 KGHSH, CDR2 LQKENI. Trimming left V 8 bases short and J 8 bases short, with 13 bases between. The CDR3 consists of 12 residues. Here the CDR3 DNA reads TGTGCCAGCCTACAGGGCATGGATGAGCAGTTCTTC. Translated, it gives CASLQGMDEQFF.

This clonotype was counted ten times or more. DNA of the CDR3: TGCAGTGCTGGGACCCGGGACATGATCTACAATACGCAGTATTTT. Translation gives CSAGTRDMIYNTQYF. This chain uses TRBV20-1 with TRBJ2-3; tentative D call: TRBD1 (6 bases). The CDR3 covers 15 residues. Germline V gene sequence: CDR1 DFQATT, CDR2 SNEGSKA (reference sequence). Deletions cut 5 bases from V and 7 bases from J, with 22 bases between.

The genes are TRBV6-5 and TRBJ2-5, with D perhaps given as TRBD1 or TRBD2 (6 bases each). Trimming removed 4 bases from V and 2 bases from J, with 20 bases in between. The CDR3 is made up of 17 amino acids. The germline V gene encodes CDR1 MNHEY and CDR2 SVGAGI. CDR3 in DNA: TGTGCCAGCAGTTTCAACGAAGGGGGGCCTGGGCAAGAGACCCAGTACTTC. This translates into CASSFNEGGPGQETQYF.

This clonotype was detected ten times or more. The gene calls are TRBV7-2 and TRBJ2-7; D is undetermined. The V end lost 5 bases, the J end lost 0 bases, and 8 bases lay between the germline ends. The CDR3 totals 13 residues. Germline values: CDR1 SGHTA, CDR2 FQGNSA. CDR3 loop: CASSHSVSYEQYF. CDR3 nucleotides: TGTGCCAGCAGCCACAGCGTCTCCTACGAGCAGTACTTC.

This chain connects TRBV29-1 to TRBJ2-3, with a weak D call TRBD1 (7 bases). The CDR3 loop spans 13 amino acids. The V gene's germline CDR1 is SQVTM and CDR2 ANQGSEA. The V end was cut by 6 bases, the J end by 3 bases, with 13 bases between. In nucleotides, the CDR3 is TGCAGCGTCGGGGGCAGGGGGACAGATACGCAGTATTTT. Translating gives CSVGGRGTDTQYF.

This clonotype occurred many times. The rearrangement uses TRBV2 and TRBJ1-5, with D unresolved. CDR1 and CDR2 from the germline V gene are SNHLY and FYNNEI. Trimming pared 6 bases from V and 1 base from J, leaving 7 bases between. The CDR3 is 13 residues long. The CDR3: CASRTDSNQPQHF. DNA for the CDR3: TGTGCCAGCAGGACGGACAGCAATCAGCCCCAGCATTTT. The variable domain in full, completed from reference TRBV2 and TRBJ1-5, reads EPEVTQTPSHQVTQMGQEVILRCVPISNHLYFYWYRQILGQKVEFLVSFYNNEISEKSEIFDDQFSVERPDGSNFTLKIRSTKLEDSAMYFCASRTDSNQPQHFGDGTRLSIL.

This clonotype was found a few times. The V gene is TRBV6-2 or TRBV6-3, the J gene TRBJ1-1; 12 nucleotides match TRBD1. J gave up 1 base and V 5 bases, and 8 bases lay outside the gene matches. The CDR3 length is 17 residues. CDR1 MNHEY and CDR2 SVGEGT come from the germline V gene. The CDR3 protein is CASSHPGQGARNTEAFF. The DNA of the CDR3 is TGTGCCAGCAGTCACCCGGGACAGGGGGCGAGGAACACTGAAGCTTTCTTT.

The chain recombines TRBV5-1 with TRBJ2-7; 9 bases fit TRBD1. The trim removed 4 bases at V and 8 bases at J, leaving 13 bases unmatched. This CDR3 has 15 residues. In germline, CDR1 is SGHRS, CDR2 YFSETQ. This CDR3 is CASSPPRQGEDKQYF. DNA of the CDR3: TGCGCCAGCAGCCCACCCCGACAGGGGGAGGACAAGCAGTACTTC.

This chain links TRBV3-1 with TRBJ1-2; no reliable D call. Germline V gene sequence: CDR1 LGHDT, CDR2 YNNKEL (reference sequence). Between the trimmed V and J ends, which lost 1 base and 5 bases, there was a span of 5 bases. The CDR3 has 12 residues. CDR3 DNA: TGTGCCAGCAGCCAAGTAGAATATGGCTACACCTTC. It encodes CASSQVEYGYTF.

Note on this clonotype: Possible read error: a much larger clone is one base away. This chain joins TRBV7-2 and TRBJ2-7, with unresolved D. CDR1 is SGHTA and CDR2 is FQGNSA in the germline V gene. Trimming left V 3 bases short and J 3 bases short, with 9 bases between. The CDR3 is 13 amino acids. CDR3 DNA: TGTACCAGCAGCTTCAGCAGCCTCTACGAGCAGTACTTC. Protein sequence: CTSSFSSLYEQYF.

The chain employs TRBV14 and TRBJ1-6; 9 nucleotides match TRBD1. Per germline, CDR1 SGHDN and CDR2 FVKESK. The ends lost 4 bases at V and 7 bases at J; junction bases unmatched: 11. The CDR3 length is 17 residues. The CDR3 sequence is CASSLLPGQGSNSPLHF. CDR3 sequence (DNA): TGTGCCAGCAGCCTCCTACCGGGACAGGGCTCCAATTCACCCCTCCACTTT. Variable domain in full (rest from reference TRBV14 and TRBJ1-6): EAGVTQFPSHSVIEKGQTVTLRCDPISGHDNLYWYRRVMGKEIKFLLHFVKESKQDESGMPNNRFLAERTGGTYSTLKVQPAELEDSGVYFCASSLLPGQGSNSPLHFGNGTRLTVT.

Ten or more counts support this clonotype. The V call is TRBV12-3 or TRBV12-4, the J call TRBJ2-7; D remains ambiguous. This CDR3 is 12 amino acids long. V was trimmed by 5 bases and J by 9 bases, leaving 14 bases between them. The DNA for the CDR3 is TGTGCCAGCAGTCCGAACAGCTTTGGGCAGTACTTC. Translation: CASSPNSFGQYF.

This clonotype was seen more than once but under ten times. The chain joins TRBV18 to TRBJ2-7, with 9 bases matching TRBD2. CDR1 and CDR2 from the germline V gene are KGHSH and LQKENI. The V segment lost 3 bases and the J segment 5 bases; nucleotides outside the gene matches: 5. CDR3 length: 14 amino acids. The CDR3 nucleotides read TGTGCCAGCTCACCCCCAGCGGGGGGAGACGAGCAGTACTTC. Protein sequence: CASSPPAGGDEQYF.

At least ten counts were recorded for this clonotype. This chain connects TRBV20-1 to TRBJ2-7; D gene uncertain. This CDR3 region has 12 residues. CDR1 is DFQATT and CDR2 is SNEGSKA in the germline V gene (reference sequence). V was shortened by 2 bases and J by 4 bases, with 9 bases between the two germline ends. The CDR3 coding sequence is TGCAGTGCTAGAAAACAGAGTTACGAGCAGTACTTC. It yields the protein CSARKQSYEQYF.

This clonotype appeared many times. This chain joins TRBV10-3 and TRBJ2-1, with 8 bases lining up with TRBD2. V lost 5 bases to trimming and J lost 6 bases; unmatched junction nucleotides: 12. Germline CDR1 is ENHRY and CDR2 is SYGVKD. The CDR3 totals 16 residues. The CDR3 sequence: CAISQNTGLGSNEQFF. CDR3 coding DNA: TGTGCCATCAGTCAAAACACGGGACTAGGAAGCAATGAGCAGTTCTTC.

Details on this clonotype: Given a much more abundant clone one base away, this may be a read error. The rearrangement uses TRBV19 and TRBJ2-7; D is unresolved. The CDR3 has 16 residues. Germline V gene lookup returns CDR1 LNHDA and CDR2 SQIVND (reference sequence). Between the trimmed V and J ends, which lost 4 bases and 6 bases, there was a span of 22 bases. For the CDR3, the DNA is TGTGCCAGTAGTACAGTAGGCTTTGGGATCTCGAGCGAGCAGTACTTC. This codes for CASSTVGFGISSEQYF.

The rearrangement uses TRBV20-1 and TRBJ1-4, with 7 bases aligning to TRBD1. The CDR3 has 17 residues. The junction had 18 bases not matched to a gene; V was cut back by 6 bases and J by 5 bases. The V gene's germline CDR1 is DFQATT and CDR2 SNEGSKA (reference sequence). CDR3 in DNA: TGCAGTGCCGGCCAAACGACAGGGTTATTGGGGAATGAAAAACTGTTTTTT. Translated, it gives CSAGQTTGLLGNEKLFF.

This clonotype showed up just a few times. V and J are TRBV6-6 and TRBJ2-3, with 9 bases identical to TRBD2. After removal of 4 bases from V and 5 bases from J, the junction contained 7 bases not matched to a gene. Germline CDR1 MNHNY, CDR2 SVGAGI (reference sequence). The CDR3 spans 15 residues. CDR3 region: CASSSLAGDLDTQYF. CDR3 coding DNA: TGTGCCAGCAGTTCCTTAGCGGGGGACTTAGATACGCAGTATTTT.

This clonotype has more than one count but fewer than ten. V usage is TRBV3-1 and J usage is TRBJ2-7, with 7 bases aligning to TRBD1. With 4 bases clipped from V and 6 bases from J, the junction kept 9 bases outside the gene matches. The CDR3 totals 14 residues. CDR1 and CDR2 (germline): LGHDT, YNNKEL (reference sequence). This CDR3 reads CASSPTGSRAEQYF. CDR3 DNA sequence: TGTGCCAGCAGCCCGACAGGGTCAAGGGCCGAGCAGTACTTC.

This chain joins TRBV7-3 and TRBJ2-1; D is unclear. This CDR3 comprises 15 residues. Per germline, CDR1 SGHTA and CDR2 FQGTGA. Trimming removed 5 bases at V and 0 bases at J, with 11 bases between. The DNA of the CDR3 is TGTGCCAGCAGCCCAGGATACGTCTCCTACAATGAGCAGTTCTTC. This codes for CASSPGYVSYNEQFF.

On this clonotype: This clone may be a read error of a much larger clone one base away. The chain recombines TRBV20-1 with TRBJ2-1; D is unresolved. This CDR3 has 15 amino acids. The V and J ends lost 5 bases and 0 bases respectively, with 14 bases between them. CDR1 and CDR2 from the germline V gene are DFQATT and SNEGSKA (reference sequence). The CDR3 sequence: CSAVGYRSSYNEQFF. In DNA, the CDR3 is TGCAGTGCTGTCGGTTATCGGTCCTCCTACAATGAGCAGTTCTTC.

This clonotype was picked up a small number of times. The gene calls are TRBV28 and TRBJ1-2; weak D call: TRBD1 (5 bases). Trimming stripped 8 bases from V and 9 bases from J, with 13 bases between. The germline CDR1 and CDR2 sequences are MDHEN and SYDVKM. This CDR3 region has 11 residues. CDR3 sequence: CASFRQNRYTF. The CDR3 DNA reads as TGTGCCAGCTTTAGACAGAATCGCTACACCTTC.